The rows below give T cell receptor beta chains drawn from one sample of a study of blood T cell repertoires in COVID-19. The data were produced by immunoSEQ multiplex PCR, yet TCRdb's version contains in-frame clones alone and is incomplete. In the table there are almost 85,000 clones, 83% of which are singletons. The sample taken for sequencing was peripheral blood. These receptors came from a man aged 80 or over with active or convalescent COVID-19. Each CDR3 is given with its conserved first and last residue. A D gene is named only where the DNA matches it firmly. Clone size, where shown, is once, few, many, or a class for clones that have expanded.

j_gene | abundance | v_gene | d_gene | CDR3nt | CDR3aa
TRBJ1-1 | - | TRBV5-5 | TRBD1 | TGTGCCAGCAGCCCTGGACAGGGGGGATTTGAAGCTTTCTTT | CASSPGQGGFEAFF
TRBJ2-7 | - | TRBV7-2 | - | TGTGCCAGCAGCCCCCAACCGGGCTACGAGCAGTACTTC | CASSPQPGYEQYF
TRBJ2-1 | once | TRBV6-2/TRBV6-3 | - | TGTGCCAGCAGTTCCATAGCGGACAACTCCTACAATGAGCAGTTCTTC | CASSSIADNSYNEQFF
TRBJ1-5 | few | TRBV11-2 | TRBD1 | TGTGCCAGCAGTACAGGGGTTCAGCCCCAGCATTTT | CASSTGVQPQHF
TRBJ2-3 | - | TRBV18 | TRBD2 | TGTGCCAGCTCACCAGGGACTAGCGGGAGGGCCGCAGATACGCAGTATTTT | CASSPGTSGRAADTQYF
TRBJ2-7 | - | TRBV7-2 | TRBD2 | TGTGCCAGCACCTTTAGCGGGTGGGGTTACGAGCAGTACTTC | CASTFSGWGYEQYF
TRBJ2-7 | few | TRBV7-9 | - | TGTGCCAGCGTCGGGATCAGAATTTACGAGCAGTACTTC | CASVGIRIYEQYF
TRBJ1-6 | - | TRBV12-5 | - | TGTGCTAGTGGTTCCCCTCGGACTGGGGCACCCCTCCACTTT | CASGSPRTGAPLHF
TRBJ2-5 | - | TRBV18 | - | TGTGCCAGCTCACGCCGACAGTCCTACCAAGAGACCCAGTACTTC | CASSRRQSYQETQYF
TRBJ1-1 | - | TRBV5-5 | - | TGTGCCAGCAGCTTGGGCCCCAGAACCACTGAAGCTTTCTTT | CASSLGPRTTEAFF
TRBJ2-1 | - | TRBV7-9 | - | TGTGCCAGCGCCTTGGAGCTGGGGCCCTATGAGCAGTTCTTC | CASALELGPYEQFF
TRBJ1-1 | few | TRBV5-1 | - | TGCGCCAGCAGCCTTGTGGGGATCGGGGACACTGAAGCTTTCTTT | CASSLVGIGDTEAFF
TRBJ2-1 | - | TRBV27 | - | TGTGCCAGCAGTCCCTCGACTCGGTTTAGTCAATTCTTC | CASSPSTRFSQFF
TRBJ1-2 | - | TRBV10-3 | - | TGTGCCATCAATCGGGGAACCGAGGATGGCTACACCTTC | CAINRGTEDGYTF
TRBJ1-1 | - | TRBV19 | TRBD1 | TGTGCCAGTAGTGCCAGGGGGCGCGGCACTGAAGCTTTCTTT | CASSARGRGTEAFF
TRBJ1-6 | - | TRBV5-1 | - | TGCGCCAGCAGCCAAGGGGGTACCAATTCACCCCTCCACTTT | CASSQGGTNSPLHF
TRBJ1-6 | - | TRBV5-1 | - | TGCGCCAGCAGCCTCGGGACAAGTAATTCACCCCTCCACTTT | CASSLGTSNSPLHF
TRBJ1-4 | - | TRBV2 | TRBD1 | TGTGCCAGCAGTGAGGAGAGGGGGCGCAATGAAAAACTGTTTTTT | CASSEERGRNEKLFF
TRBJ1-1 | - | TRBV18 | - | TGTGCCAGCTCCGCGGGTCAAGGAATAGACACTGAAGCTTTCTTT | CASSAGQGIDTEAFF
TRBJ2-5 | - | TRBV12-2 | - | TGTGCAAGTCTCGAACCAGGACTAGCGGGGGGGGCGGAGACCCAGTACTTC | CASLEPGLAGGAETQYF
TRBJ1-3 | - | TRBV3-1/TRBV3-2 | - | TGTGCCAGCAGCCGCGGGCTATGGATCGCCTCTGGAAACACCATATATTTT | CASSRGLWIASGNTIYF
TRBJ1-2 | - | TRBV6-5 | TRBD1 | TGTGCCAGCAGGCCAGGGGGCGTCTATGGCTACACCTTC | CASRPGGVYGYTF
TRBJ2-3 | - | TRBV5-6 | - | TGTGCCAGCAGCTTGGGTCAGGGGATCACAGATACGCAGTATTTT | CASSLGQGITDTQYF
TRBJ1-2 | - | TRBV3-1/TRBV3-2 | - | TGTGCCAGCACCCGACAAGGGGGAGGGAGGAATGGCTACACCTTC | CASTRQGGGRNGYTF
TRBJ1-2 | - | TRBV6-4 | - | TGTGCCAGCAGTGACAGATGGACTCCGGGATATGGCTACACCTTC | CASSDRWTPGYGYTF
TRBJ2-1 | - | TRBV24-1 | TRBD1 | TGTGCCACCAGTGAATCACAGGGGAACTTTGCTTACAATGAGCAGTTCTTC | CATSESQGNFAYNEQFF
TRBJ1-2 | - | TRBV2 | TRBD1 | TGTGCCAGCAGCACCGGGACAGCCAACTATGGCTACACCTTC | CASSTGTANYGYTF
TRBJ1-1 | - | TRBV30 | TRBD1 | TGTGCCTGGGGTCGGGACAGGGGCACTGAAGCTTTCTTT | CAWGRDRGTEAFF
TRBJ1-5 | - | TRBV6-2/TRBV6-3 | TRBD1 | TGTGCCAGCAGGCCTGATGGGACAGGGGGCAATCAGCCCCAGCATTTT | CASRPDGTGGNQPQHF
TRBJ1-5 | - | TRBV9 | - | TGTGCCAGCAGCGCGGACAATAGCAATCAGCCCCAGCATTTT | CASSADNSNQPQHF
TRBJ2-5 | - | TRBV20-1 | TRBD2 | TGCAGTGCTAGTGAGTTGACTAGCGGGAGTCTGATGTACCAAGAGACCCAGTACTTC | CSASELTSGSLMYQETQYF
TRBJ2-7 | few | TRBV11-2 | - | TGTGCCAGCAGCCCACGGGGGGACATGAGCTCCTACGAGCAGTACTTC | CASSPRGDMSSYEQYF
TRBJ2-7 | - | TRBV11-1 | - | TGTGCCAGCAGCTTAAACTACCACGAGCAGTACTTC | CASSLNYHEQYF
TRBJ2-7 | once | TRBV7-2 | TRBD2 | TGTGCCAGCAGCTTAGCGCGTAGCGAGCGGGAGGGTGGGATTTACGAGCAGTACTTC | CASSLARSEREGGIYEQYF
TRBJ2-3 | - | TRBV10-3 | - | TGTGCCATCAGTGAGTCGACTGGGGATACGCAGTATTTT | CAISESTGDTQYF
TRBJ1-2 | - | TRBV5-1 | TRBD1 | TGCGCCAGCAGCCCGACAGGGGACTATGGCTACACCTTC | CASSPTGDYGYTF
TRBJ1-4 | - | TRBV7-9 | TRBD1 | TGTGCCAGCAGCATGGGACAGGGCAATGAAAAACTGTTTTTT | CASSMGQGNEKLFF
TRBJ1-4 | - | TRBV6-5 | TRBD1 | TGTGCCAGCAGGACCGGGACAGCTGAAAAACTGTTTTTT | CASRTGTAEKLFF
TRBJ2-1 | - | TRBV18 | TRBD2 | TGTGCCAGCTCACCACCGGGACTAGCGGGAGGTAACAATGAGCAGTTCTTC | CASSPPGLAGGNNEQFF
TRBJ2-4 | - | TRBV3-1/TRBV3-2 | - | TGTGCCAGCAGCCACCCCAACAACAAAAACATTCAGTACTTC | CASSHPNNKNIQYF
TRBJ2-7 | few | TRBV9 | TRBD1 | TGTGCCAGCAGCGTAGGGACAGGGGGCGTCGAGCAGTACTTC | CASSVGTGGVEQYF
TRBJ1-2 | - | TRBV30 | - | TGTGCCTGGAGTGTAAGCCCGGGTGGCTACACCTTC | CAWSVSPGGYTF
TRBJ2-5 | - | TRBV10-3 | TRBD2 | TGTGCCATCAGGAAAGCGGGAGGGCCTCAAGAGACCCAGTACTTC | CAIRKAGGPQETQYF
TRBJ2-1 | - | TRBV4-1 | TRBD2 | TGCGCCAGCAGCCTGCTAGCGGGGACCTCCTACAATGAGCAGTTCTTC | CASSLLAGTSYNEQFF
TRBJ2-7 | - | TRBV4-2 | TRBD1 | TGTGCCAGCAGCCAAGATCCAGGGGGCCACGAGCAGTACTTC | CASSQDPGGHEQYF
TRBJ2-3 | - | TRBV6-4 | TRBD2 | TGTGCCAGCAGTGACCATAGCGGGAGGGGAACAGATACGCAGTATTTT | CASSDHSGRGTDTQYF
TRBJ1-6 | - | TRBV23-1 | TRBD1 | TGCGCCAGCAGTCCTCCCCGGGACAGGACTTCACCCCTCCACTTT | CASSPPRDRTSPLHF
TRBJ1-5 | - | TRBV14 | TRBD1 | TGTGCCAGCGACCGGGACAGGGTTAATTATAGCAATCAGCCCCAGCATTTT | CASDRDRVNYSNQPQHF
TRBJ2-2 | - | TRBV29-1 | TRBD2 | TGCAGCGTGACTAGCGGTACCGGGGAGCTGTTTTTT | CSVTSGTGELFF
TRBJ2-2 | - | TRBV14 | - | TGTGCCAGCAGCCAAGTCAACTCTGCCGGGGAGCTGTTTTTT | CASSQVNSAGELFF
TRBJ1-5 | - | TRBV27 | - | TGTGCCAGCAGTTTACAGGTGGGCAATCAGCCCCAGCATTTT | CASSLQVGNQPQHF
TRBJ1-5 | - | TRBV10-3 | TRBD1 | TGTGCCACGGGACAGGGGAGTGAGCCCCAGCATTTT | CATGQGSEPQHF
TRBJ1-5 | - | TRBV6-4 | - | TGTGCCAGCCGAGTGCGGGGCCACACCGCAGAGAATCAGCCCCAGCATTTT | CASRVRGHTAENQPQHF
TRBJ2-5 | - | TRBV4-1 | TRBD1 | TGCGCCAGCAGCCAACCGACAGGGAAGATAGAGACCCAGTACTTC | CASSQPTGKIETQYF